This T cell receptor (beta chain) was found in a study of early T cells in non-severe SARS-CoV-2 infection. This clonotype was recorded at least ten times. Using its own MiXCR run on the 5' RACE reads, TCRdb lists one record per CDR3 protein. The repertoire includes tens of thousands of distinct CDR3 sequences, over 4.5% of them detected once, and 4.5% to 7% sits in the top ten. V was pared by 3 bases and J by 3 bases, with 7 bases of the junction left unmatched. Germline V gene sequence: CDR1 DFQATT, CDR2 SNEGSKA (reference sequence). This CDR3 is 14 amino acids long. Source: whole blood, taken at baseline. The TCR was taken from an adult who was a healthcare worker with PCR-confirmed SARS-CoV-2 infection or an uninfected control (not recorded which). The genes are TRBV20-1 and TRBJ2-7; TRBD1 matches 8 bases. In nucleotides, the CDR3 is TGCAGTGCTAGGGGGGGACAGGAATACTACGAGCAGTACTTC. It is translated as CSARGGQEYYEQYF.